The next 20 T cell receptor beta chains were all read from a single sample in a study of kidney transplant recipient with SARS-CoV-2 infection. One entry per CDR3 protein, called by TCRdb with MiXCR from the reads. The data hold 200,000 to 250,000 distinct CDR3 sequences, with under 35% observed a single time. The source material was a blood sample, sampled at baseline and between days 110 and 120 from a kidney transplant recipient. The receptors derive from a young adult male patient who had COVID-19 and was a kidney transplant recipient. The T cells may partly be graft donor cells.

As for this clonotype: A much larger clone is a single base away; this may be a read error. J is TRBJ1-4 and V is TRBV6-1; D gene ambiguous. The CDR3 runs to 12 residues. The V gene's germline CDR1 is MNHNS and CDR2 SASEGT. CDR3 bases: TGTGTCAGCAGTGGTGAGCGTGAAAAACTGTTTTTT. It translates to CVSSGEREKLFF.

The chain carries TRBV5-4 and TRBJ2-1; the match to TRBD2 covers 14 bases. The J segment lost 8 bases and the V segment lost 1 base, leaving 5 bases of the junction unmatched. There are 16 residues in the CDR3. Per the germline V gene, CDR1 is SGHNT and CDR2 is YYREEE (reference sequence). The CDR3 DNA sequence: TGTGCCAGCAGCTTGAGGACTAGCGGGAGGTCGTATGAGCAGTTCTTC. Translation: CASSLRTSGRSYEQFF.

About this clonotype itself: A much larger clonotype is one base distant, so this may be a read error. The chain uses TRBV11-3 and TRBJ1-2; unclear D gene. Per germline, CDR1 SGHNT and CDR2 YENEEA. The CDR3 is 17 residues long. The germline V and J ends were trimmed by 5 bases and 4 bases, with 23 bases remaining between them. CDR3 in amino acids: CASSGRNDLGKTYGYTF. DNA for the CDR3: TGTGCCAGCAGCGGCAGGAACGATCTCGGAAAGACCTATGGCTACACCTTC.

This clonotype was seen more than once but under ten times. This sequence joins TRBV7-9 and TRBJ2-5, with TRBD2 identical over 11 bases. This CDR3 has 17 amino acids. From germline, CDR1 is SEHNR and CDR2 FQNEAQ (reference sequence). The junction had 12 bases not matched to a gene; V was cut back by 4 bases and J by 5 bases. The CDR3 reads CASSSPPGTSGRETQYF. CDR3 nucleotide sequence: TGTGCCAGCAGCTCGCCGCCCGGGACTAGCGGTCGGGAGACCCAGTACTTC.

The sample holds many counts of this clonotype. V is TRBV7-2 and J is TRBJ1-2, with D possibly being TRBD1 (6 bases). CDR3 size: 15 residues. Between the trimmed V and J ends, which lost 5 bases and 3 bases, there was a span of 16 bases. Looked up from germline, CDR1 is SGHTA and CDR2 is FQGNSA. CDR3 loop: CASSPGGGIHYGYTF. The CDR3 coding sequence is TGTGCCAGCAGCCCTGGGGGCGGAATTCACTATGGCTACACCTTC.

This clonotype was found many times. In DNA form, the CDR3 reads TGTGCCAGTAGGCCGACAGGTCCCACCTACGAGCAGTACTTC. It yields the protein CASRPTGPTYEQYF. This chain connects TRBV19 to TRBJ2-7; a weak D match, TRBD1 (6 bases). Germline-derived CDR1 and CDR2 are LNHDA and SQIVND (reference sequence). With 6 bases removed from V and 2 bases from J, the gap between germline ends came to 14 bases. The CDR3 is made up of 14 amino acids.

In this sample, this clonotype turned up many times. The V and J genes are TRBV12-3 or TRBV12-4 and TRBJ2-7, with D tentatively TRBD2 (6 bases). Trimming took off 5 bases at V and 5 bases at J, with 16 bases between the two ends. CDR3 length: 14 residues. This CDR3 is CASSGMTREDEQYF. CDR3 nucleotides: TGTGCCAGCAGTGGGATGACGAGGGAGGACGAGCAGTACTTC.

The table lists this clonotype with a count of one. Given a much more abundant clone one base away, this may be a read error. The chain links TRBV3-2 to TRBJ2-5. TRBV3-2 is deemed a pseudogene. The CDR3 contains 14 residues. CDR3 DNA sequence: TGTGCCAGCAGCCAAGACAGGAGCACCTACGAGCAGTGCTTC. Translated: CASSQDRSTYEQCF.

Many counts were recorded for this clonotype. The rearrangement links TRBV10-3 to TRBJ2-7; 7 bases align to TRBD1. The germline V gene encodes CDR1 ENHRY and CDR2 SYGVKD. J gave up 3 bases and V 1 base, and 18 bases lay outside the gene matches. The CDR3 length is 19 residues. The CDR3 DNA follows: TGTGCCATCAGTGAGTTTCATGGCAGGGGGTCGGGAACCCTCTACGAGCAGTACTTC. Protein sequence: CAISEFHGRGSGTLYEQYF.

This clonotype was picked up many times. The CDR3, as DNA: TGTGCCAGCAGTGCCATCACACGCTCTAGAAAGACCTATGGCTACACCTTC. This encodes CASSAITRSRKTYGYTF. This chain links TRBV6-8 with TRBJ1-2; D is undetermined. The V end was cut by 5 bases, the J end by 4 bases, with 23 bases between. CDR1 MNHGY and CDR2 SAAAGT come from the germline V gene. This CDR3 is 17 amino acids long.

The DNA of the CDR3 is TGCGCCAGCAGCTGGGGGGCTAGCGGGCCGACAGATACGCAGTATTTT. Protein sequence: CASSWGASGPTDTQYF. J is TRBJ2-3 and V is TRBV5-1; 8 nucleotides agree with TRBD2. V lost 3 bases and J lost 3; bases outside the gene matches: 9. Germline V gene sequence: CDR1 SGHRS, CDR2 YFSETQ. CDR3 length equals 16 residues.

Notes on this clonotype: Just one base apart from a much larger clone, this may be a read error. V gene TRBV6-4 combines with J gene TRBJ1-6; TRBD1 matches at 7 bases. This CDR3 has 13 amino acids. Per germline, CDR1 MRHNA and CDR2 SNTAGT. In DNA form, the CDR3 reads TGTGCCAGCAGTTTGACAGGGCGTTCACCCCCCCACTTT. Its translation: CASSLTGRSPPHF.

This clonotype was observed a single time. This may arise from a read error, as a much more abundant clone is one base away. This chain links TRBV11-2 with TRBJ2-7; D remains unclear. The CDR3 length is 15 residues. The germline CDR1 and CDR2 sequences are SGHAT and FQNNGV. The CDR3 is CASSLFPGPMGEQCF. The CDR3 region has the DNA TGTGCCAGCAGCTTATTCCCCGGGCCAATGGGCGAGCAGTGCTTC. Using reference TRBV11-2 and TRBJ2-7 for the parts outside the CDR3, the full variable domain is EAGVAQSPRYKIIEKRQSVAFWCNPISGHATLYWYQQILGQGPKLLIQFQNNGVVDDSQLPKDRFSAERLKGVDSTLKIQPAKLEDSAVYLCASSLFPGPMGEQCFGPGTRLTVT.

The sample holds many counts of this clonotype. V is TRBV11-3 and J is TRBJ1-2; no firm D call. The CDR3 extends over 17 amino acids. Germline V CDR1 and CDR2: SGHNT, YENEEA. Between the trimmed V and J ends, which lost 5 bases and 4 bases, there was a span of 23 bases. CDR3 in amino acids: CASSSSADLGKTYGYTF. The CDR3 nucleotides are TGTGCCAGCAGCAGTTCGGCCGATCTCGGAAAGACCTATGGCTACACCTTC.

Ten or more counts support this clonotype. In nucleotides, the CDR3 is TGTGCCAGCAGCGGGTCGATTGAATCTCGAAAGACCTATGGCTACACCTTC. The encoded protein is CASSGSIESRKTYGYTF. The rearrangement uses TRBV7-6 and TRBJ1-2; D not resolved. Germline assignment: CDR1 SGHVS and CDR2 FNYEAQ. V gave up 5 bases and J gave up 4 bases, with 23 bases separating them. This CDR3 has 17 residues.

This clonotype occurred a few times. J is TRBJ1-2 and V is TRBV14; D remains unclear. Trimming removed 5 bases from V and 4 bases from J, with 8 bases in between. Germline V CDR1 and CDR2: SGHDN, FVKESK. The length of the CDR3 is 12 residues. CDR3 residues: CASSEQAYGYTF. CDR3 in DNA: TGTGCCAGCAGCGAGCAGGCCTATGGCTACACCTTC.

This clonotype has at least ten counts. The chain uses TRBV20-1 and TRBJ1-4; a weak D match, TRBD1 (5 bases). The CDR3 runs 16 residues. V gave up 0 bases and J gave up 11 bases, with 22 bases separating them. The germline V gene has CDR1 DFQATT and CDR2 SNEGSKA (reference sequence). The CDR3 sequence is CSARDPGGRQGGKLFF. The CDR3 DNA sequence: TGCAGTGCTAGAGATCCCGGGGGGAGACAAGGAGGGAAACTGTTTTTT.

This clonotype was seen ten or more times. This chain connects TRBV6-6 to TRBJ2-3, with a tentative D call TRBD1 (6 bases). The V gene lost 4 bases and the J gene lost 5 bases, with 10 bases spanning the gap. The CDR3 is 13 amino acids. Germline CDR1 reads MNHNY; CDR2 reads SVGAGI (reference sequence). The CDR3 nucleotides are TGTGCCAGCAGTTTCCAACAGGGAGATACGCAGTATTTT. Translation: CASSFQQGDTQYF.

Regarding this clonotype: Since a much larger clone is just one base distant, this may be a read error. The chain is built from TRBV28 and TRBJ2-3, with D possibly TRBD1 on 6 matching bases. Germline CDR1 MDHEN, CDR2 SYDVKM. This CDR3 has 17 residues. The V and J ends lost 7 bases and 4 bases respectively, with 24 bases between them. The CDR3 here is CASTKNQRQDEADTQYF. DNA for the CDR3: TGTGCCAGCACCAAAAACCAACGACAGGATGAGGCAGATACGCAGTATTTT.

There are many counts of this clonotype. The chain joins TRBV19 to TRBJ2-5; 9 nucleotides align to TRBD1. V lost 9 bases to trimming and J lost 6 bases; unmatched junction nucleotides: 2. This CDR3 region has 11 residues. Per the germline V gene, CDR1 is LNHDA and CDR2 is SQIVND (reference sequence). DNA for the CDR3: TGTGCCAGACAGGGGGCGAAGACCCAGTACTTC. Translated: CARQGAKTQYF. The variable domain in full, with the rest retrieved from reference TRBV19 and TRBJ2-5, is DGGITQSPKYLFRKEGQNVTLSCEQNLNHDAMYWYRQDPGQGLRLIYYSQIVNDFQKGDIAEGYSVSREKKESFPLTVTSAQKNPTAFYLCARQGAKTQYFGPGTRLLVL.